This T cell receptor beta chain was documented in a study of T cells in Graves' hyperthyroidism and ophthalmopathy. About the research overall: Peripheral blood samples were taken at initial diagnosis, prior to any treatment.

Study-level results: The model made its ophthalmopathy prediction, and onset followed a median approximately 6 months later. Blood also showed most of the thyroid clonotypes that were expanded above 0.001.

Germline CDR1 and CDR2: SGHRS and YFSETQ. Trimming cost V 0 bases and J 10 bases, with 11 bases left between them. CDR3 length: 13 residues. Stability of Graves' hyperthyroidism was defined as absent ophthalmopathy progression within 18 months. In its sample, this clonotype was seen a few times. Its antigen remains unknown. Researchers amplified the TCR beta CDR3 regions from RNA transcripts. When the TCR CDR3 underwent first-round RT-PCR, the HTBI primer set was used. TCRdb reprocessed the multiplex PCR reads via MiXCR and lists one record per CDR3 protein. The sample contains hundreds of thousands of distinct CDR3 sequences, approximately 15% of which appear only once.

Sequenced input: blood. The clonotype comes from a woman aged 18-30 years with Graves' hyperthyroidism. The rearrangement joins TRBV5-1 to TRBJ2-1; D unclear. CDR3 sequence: CASSLVVAAEQFF. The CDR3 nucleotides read TGCGCCAGCAGCTTGGTTGTAGCAGCAGAGCAGTTCTTC. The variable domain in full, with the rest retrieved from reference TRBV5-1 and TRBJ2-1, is KAGVTQTPRYLIKTRGQQVTLSCSPISGHRSVSWYQQTPGQGLQFLFEYFSETQRNKGNFPGRFSGRQFSNSRSEMNVSTLELGDSALYLCASSLVVAAEQFFGPGTRLTVL.